Each of the 13 T cell receptor beta chains below was sequenced from the same sample in a study of T-cell reconstitution after alpha-beta-depleted transplantation in children. TCRbeta library construction was performed incorporating unique molecular identifiers. Each CDR3 protein gets one entry after TCRdb re-called the PCR reads with MiXCR. This sample carries about 600,000 distinct CDR3 sequences, approximately 12% of them seen once, and the ten largest clones take about 2.2%. The input for sequencing was PBMCs, mostly from graft donor cells, taken 360 days after TCRalphabeta/CD19-depleted stem cell transplant. The receptor source for this set is a male patient between 10 and 17 years old who had a stem cell transplant for acute myeloid leukemia, so the T cells may come from the graft donor.

This clonotype was seen a few times. The chain links TRBV20-1 to TRBJ1-5; tentatively, D is TRBD1 (5 bases). This CDR3 is built from 13 residues. Germline CDR1 DFQATT, CDR2 SNEGSKA (reference sequence). V lost 6 bases to trimming and J lost 3 bases, with 12 bases between them. DNA of the CDR3: TGCAGTGCCGTCGCAGGGTACAATCAGCCCCAGCATTTT. It codes for CSAVAGYNQPQHF.

This rearrangement joins TRBV4-2 to TRBJ2-4; TRBD2 agrees at 10 bases. The germline V gene has CDR1 LGHNA and CDR2 YNFKEQ. The CDR3 extends over 19 amino acids. V shed 4 bases and J 1 base; nucleotides not matched to a gene: 13. CDR3 coding DNA: TGTGCCAGCAGCCCCATGAGCGGGAGGGCTCTGTTGGCCAAAAACATTCAGTACTTC. This codes for CASSPMSGRALLAKNIQYF.

The chain couples TRBV12-3 or TRBV12-4 to TRBJ1-1, with D possibly TRBD1 on 6 matching bases. The CDR3 runs 15 residues. Between the trimmed V and J ends, which lost 6 bases and 5 bases, there was a span of 19 bases. CDR3 in DNA: TGTGCCAGCAGCGCAGGAGTGGGGGCAGGGACTGAAGCTTTCTTT. This encodes CASSAGVGAGTEAFF.

This clonotype was seen only a few times. This chain's CDR3 is CASSHFRSTGNTGELFF. DNA of the CDR3: TGTGCCAGCAGTCATTTCCGCTCGACTGGGAACACCGGGGAGCTGTTTTTT. The rearrangement links TRBV28 to TRBJ2-2; D remains unclear. V lost 5 bases to trimming and J lost 1 base, with 17 bases between them. Germline V gives CDR1 MDHEN, CDR2 SYDVKM. The CDR3 totals 17 residues. Full variable domain (outside the CDR3, taken from reference TRBV28 and TRBJ2-2): DVKVTQSSRYLVKRTGEKVFLECVQDMDHENMFWYRQDPGLGLRLIYFSYDVKMKEKGDIPEGYSVSREKKERFSLILESASTNQTSMYLCASSHFRSTGNTGELFFGEGSRLTVL.

V is TRBV15 and J is TRBJ2-7; the D gene is possibly TRBD2 (6 bases). Deletions cut 0 bases from V and 4 bases from J, with 13 bases between. The germline V gene encodes CDR1 LNHNV and CDR2 YYDKDF (reference sequence). This CDR3 has 15 amino acids. CDR3 nucleotide sequence: TGTGCCACCAGCAGAGATTTAGCGGTGAATTACGAGCAGTACTTC. Translation: CATSRDLAVNYEQYF.

The V and J genes are TRBV20-1 and TRBJ2-5, with 13 bases aligning to TRBD2. This CDR3 is 16 amino acids long. The junction had 10 bases not matched to a gene; V was cut back by 5 bases and J by 4 bases. CDR1 is DFQATT and CDR2 is SNEGSKA in the germline V gene (reference sequence). CDR3 coding DNA: TGCAGTGCTGAACTAGCGGGAGGGCCCTCGGGAGAGACCCAGTACTTC. Encoded protein: CSAELAGGPSGETQYF.

This clonotype appeared many times. The V call is TRBV7-2, the J call TRBJ2-7; the D gene is possibly TRBD1 (7 bases). The CDR3 has 14 residues. CDR1 SGHTA and CDR2 FQGNSA come from the germline V gene. V shed 5 bases and J shed 9 bases, with 20 bases lying between them. CDR3: CASSRTGQGGLQYF. CDR3 in DNA: TGTGCCAGCAGCCGAACCGGGCAGGGGGGTCTGCAGTACTTC. Using reference TRBV7-2 and TRBJ2-7 for the parts outside the CDR3, the full variable domain is GAGVSQSPSNKVTEKGKDVELRCDPISGHTALYWYRQSLGQGLEFLIYFQGNSAPDKSGLPSDRFSAERTGGSVSTLTIQRTQQEDSAVYLCASSRTGQGGLQYFGPGTRLTVT.

The CDR3 DNA reads TGTGCCAGCAGTTCAGGGTTACTAGGATCTTGGAACACCATATATTTT. This translates into CASSSGLLGSWNTIYF. The chain has TRBV6-5 and TRBJ1-3; D might be TRBD1 (5 bases). Germline V gene lookup returns CDR1 MNHEY and CDR2 SVGAGI. This CDR3 is 16 amino acids long. The ends were cut back, 4 bases at V and 7 bases at J, with 20 bases in the middle.

This clonotype showed up just a few times. The chain has TRBV27 and TRBJ2-7, with D perhaps matching TRBD1 (5 bases). V dropped 10 bases and J dropped 0 bases, with 16 bases sitting between them. Germline-derived CDR1 and CDR2 are MNHEY and SMNVEV (reference sequence). The CDR3 is 14 residues long. The CDR3 region is CATLLDSVSYEQYF. The CDR3 bases are TGTGCCACCTTGCTAGACAGTGTCTCCTACGAGCAGTACTTC.

The rearrangement joins TRBV28 to TRBJ2-7; 10 bases fit TRBD1. The CDR3 length is 17 residues. Per germline, CDR1 MDHEN and CDR2 SYDVKM. The junction had 11 bases not matched to a gene; V was cut back by 6 bases and J by 0 bases. Here the CDR3 reads CASRPGQGSSSSYEQYF. The CDR3 DNA reads TGTGCCAGCAGGCCGGGACAGGGGTCCTCTAGCTCCTACGAGCAGTACTTC.

This clonotype showed up many times. In DNA, the CDR3 is TGTGCCAGCAGCTTAGTTGGGACCTACGAGCAGTACTTC. Translating it yields CASSLVGTYEQYF. The chain has TRBV7-2 and TRBJ2-7; D not resolved. This CDR3 has 13 amino acids. Trimming cost V 1 base and J 2 bases, with 6 bases left between them. Germline loops: CDR1 SGHTA, CDR2 FQGNSA.

This clonotype was observed many times. The chain uses TRBV20-1 and TRBJ2-1; TRBD2 matches 7 bases. Germline V lookup: CDR1 DFQATT, CDR2 SNEGSKA (reference sequence). The V segment lost 5 bases and the J segment 7 bases; nucleotides outside the gene matches: 11. The CDR3 consists of 14 residues. The CDR3 loop reads CSAASGGPGNEQFF. As DNA, the CDR3 is TGCAGTGCTGCCTCGGGAGGCCCGGGAAATGAGCAGTTCTTC.

This clonotype was observed a few times. The rearrangement joins TRBV10-3 to TRBJ2-7, with D maybe TRBD2 (6 bases). This CDR3 has 16 residues. V was pared by 5 bases and J by 0 bases, with 17 bases between. Looked up from germline, CDR1 is ENHRY and CDR2 is SYGVKD. CDR3 protein: CAISLRLGGPSYEQYF. CDR3 coding DNA: TGTGCCATCAGTTTACGACTAGGAGGCCCCTCCTACGAGCAGTACTTC.